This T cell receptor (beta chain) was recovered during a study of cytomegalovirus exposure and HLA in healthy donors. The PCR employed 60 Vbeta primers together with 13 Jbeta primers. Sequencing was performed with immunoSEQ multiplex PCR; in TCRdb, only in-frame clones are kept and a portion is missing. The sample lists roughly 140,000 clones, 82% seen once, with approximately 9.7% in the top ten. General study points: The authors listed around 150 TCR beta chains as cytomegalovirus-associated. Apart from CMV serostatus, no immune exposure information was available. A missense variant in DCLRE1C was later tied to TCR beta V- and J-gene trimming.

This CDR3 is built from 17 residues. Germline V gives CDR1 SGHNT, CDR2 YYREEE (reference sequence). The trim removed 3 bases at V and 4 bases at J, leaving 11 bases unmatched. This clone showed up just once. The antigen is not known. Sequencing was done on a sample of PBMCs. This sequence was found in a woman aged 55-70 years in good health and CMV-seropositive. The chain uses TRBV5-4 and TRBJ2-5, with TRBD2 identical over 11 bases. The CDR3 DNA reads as TGTGCCAGCAGCTCGGCCTTGCCCGGGACTAGCGGAGAGACCCAGTACTTC. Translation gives CASSSALPGTSGETQYF.